This record looks at one TCR beta chain sequence and its context. Both 60 Vbeta primers and 13 Jbeta primers went into the PCR. TCRdb's copy holds only in-frame clones and misses some; the assay was immunoSEQ multiplex PCR. The sample contains 80,000 to 95,000 clones, around 79% of which appear only once. Per germline, CDR1 MDHEN and CDR2 SYDVKM. V was shortened by 2 bases and J by 0 bases, with 13 bases between the two germline ends. CDR3 size: 17 residues. This entry comes from a study of cytomegalovirus exposure and HLA in healthy donors. The source material was PBMCs. The chain joins TRBV28 to TRBJ1-4, with D unclear. The TCR comes from a female donor in good health and CMV-seronegative. The CDR3 DNA reads as TGTGCCAGCAGTTTAAGATGGCAGGTAGCAACTAATGAAAAACTGTTTTTT. It yields the protein CASSLRWQVATNEKLFF.